This T cell receptor (beta chain) is drawn from a study of shared clonotypes between healthy human individuals. Study-level results: Of the naive CD4 clonotypes, about 5% were shared across several donors.

Assay: immunoSEQ multiplex PCR; the TCRdb copy retains only in-frame clones and omits some. The table records some 790,000 clones, just under 75% of them present only once. The CDR3 spans 15 residues. CDR1 is KGHSH and CDR2 is LQKENI in the germline V gene. V shed 2 bases and J 5 bases; nucleotides not matched to a gene: 5. A remark on this clone: Its antigen remains unidentified.

Material for sequencing was memory CD4+ T cells sorted from blood. Subset meaning: CD45RA-negative fraction. This clonotype originated in a woman aged 25-40 years in good health. This chain joins TRBV18 and TRBJ1-5, with 8 bases lining up with TRBD1. Written as DNA, the CDR3 is TGTGCCAGCTCACCATTAGCAGGGGGCGATCAGCCCCAGCATTTT. This codes for CASSPLAGGDQPQHF.